This T cell receptor beta chain was obtained from a study of human T cells and chemical hapten exposure. Study-wide points: Patch test score tracked positively with PT1 expanded TCR counts. TCRs at high frequency, those above 1 in 1000, did not change with DPC sensitization. In comparison with controls, expanded TCRs gave rise to a significantly larger number of large CDR3 similarity clusters.

Remarks on this clonotype: Its antigen remains unidentified.

Time point indicated: pre-sensitization, week 0. Specified treatment: therapeutic diphenylcyclopropenone sensitization with weekly scalp DPC. TCRdb used MiXCR to reprocess the RACE reads, holding one entry per CDR3 protein. The sample yields approximately 320,000 distinct CDR3 sequences, roughly 6% seen once. This receptor was taken from a woman between 18 and 29 years old with alopecia areata. Some clones in this sample may be carry-over from other donors' samples. The sample consisted of whole blood, taken in connection with sensitization to the hapten diphenylcyclopropenone (DPC).

Here the CDR3 DNA reads TGTGCCAGCAGTCCTACACGGGGGACAGGGAGGCCAGATACGCAGTATTTT. Translating gives CASSPTRGTGRPDTQYF. The V call is TRBV12-3 or TRBV12-4, the J call TRBJ2-3; TRBD1 matches at 9 bases. Trimming at V came to 5 bases and at J to 4 bases, leaving 13 bases not matched to a gene. The CDR3 covers 17 residues.